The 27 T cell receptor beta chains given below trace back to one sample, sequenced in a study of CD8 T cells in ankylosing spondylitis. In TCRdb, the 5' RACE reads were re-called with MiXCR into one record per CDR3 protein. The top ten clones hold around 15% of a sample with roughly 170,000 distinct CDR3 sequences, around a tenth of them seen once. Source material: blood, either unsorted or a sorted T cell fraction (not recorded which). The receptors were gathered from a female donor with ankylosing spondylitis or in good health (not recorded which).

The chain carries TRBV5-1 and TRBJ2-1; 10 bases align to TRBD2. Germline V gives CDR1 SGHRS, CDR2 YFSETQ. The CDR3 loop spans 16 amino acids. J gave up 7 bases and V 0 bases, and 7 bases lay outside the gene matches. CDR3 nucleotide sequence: TGCGCCAGCAGCTTGGAGGCTAGCGGGAGTTTAAATGAGCAGTTCTTC. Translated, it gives CASSLEASGSLNEQFF.

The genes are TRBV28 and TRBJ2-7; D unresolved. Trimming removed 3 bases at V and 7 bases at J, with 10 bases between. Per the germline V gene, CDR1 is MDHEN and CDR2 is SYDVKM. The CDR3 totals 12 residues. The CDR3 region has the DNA TGTGCCAGCAGTTTTTTTGGTTTTGAGCAGTACTTC. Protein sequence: CASSFFGFEQYF.

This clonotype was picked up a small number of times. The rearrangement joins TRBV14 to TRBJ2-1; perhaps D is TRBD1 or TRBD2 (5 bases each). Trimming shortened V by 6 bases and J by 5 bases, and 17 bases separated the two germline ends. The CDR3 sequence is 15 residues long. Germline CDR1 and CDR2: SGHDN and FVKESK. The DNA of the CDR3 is TGTGCCAGCAGGGGACGGCTTGTCGCTAACAATGAGCAGTTCTTC. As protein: CASRGRLVANNEQFF.

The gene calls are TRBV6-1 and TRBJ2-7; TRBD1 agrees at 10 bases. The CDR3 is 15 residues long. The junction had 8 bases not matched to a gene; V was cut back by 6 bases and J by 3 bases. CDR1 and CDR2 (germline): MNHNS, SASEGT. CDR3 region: CASSSGGTGVYEQYF. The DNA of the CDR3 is TGTGCCAGCAGCTCGGGAGGGACAGGGGTCTACGAGCAGTACTTC.

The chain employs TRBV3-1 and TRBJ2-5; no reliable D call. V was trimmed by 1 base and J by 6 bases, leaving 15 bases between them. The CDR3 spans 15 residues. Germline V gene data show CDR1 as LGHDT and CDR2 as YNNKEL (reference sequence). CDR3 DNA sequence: TGTGCCAGCAGCCAAGGTGGAGCCATTCCTCAGACCCAGTACTTC. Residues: CASSQGGAIPQTQYF.

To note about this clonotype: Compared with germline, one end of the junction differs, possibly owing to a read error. The CDR3 sequence: CPSSLTSGELFF. Written as DNA, the CDR3 is TGTCCCAGCAGTTTGACTAGCGGGGAGCTGTTTTTT. The chain employs TRBV12-3 or TRBV12-4 and TRBJ2-2; D possibly corresponds to TRBD2 (6 bases). This CDR3 spans 12 amino acids.

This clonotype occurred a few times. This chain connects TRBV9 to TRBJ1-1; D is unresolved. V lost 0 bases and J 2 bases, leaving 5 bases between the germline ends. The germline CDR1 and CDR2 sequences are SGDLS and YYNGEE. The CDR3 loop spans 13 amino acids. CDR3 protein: CASSVGPNTEAFF. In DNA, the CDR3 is TGTGCCAGCAGCGTAGGACCTAACACTGAAGCTTTCTTT.

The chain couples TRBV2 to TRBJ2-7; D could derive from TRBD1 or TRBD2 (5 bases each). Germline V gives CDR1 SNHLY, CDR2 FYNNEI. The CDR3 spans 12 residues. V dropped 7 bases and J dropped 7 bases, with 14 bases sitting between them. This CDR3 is CASTGDGLEQYF. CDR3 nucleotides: TGTGCCAGCACCGGGGACGGTTTGGAGCAGTACTTC.

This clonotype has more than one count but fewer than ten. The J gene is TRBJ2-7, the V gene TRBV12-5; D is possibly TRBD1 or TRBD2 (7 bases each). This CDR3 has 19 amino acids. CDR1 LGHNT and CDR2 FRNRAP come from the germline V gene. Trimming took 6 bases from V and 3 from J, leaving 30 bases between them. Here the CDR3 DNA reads TGTGCTAGTGGACTCGATACGCCGGACAGGACCGGGGGGAACTACGAGCAGTACTTC. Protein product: CASGLDTPDRTGGNYEQYF.

CDR3 sequence: CASSLTLAGGPWTEQFF. CDR3 nucleotides: TGTGCCAGCAGCTTAACCTTAGCGGGAGGGCCCTGGACTGAGCAGTTCTTC. This chain connects TRBV7-9 to TRBJ2-1, with 11 bases that match TRBD2. CDR3 length equals 17 residues. Per germline, CDR1 SEHNR and CDR2 FQNEAQ (reference sequence). V dropped 2 bases and J dropped 9; count of bases not matched to a gene: 12.

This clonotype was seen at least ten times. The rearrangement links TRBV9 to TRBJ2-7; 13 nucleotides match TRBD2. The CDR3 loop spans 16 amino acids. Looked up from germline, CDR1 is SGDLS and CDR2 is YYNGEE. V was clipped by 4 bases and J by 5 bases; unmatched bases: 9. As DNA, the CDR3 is TGTGCCAGCAGCCCATACGGGACTAGCGGGATACACGAGCAGTACTTC. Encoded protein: CASSPYGTSGIHEQYF. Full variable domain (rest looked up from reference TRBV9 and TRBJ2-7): DSGVTQTPKHLITATGQRVTLRCSPRSGDLSVYWYQQSLDQGLQFLIQYYNGEERAKGNILERFSAQQFPDLHSELNLSSLELGDSALYFCASSPYGTSGIHEQYFGPGTRLTVT.

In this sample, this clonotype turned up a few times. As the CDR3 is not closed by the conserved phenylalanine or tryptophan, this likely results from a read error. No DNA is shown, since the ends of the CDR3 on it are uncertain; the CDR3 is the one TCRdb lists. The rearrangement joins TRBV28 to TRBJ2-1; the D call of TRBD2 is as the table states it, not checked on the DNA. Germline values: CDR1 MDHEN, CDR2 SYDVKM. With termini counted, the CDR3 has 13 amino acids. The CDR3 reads CASSNPGLAGLSA.

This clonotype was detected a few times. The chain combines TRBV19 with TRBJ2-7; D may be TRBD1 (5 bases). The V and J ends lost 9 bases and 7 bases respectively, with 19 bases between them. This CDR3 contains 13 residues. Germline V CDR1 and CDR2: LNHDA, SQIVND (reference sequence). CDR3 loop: CASRRRADEEQYF. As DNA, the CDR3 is TGTGCCAGCCGGCGCAGGGCCGATGAGGAGCAGTACTTC.

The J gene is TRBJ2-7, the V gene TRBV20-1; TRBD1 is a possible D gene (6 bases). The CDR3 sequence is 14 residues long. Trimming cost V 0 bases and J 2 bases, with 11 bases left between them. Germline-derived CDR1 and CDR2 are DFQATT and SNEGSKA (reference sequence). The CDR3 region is CSARDGQGTYEQYF. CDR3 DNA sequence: TGCAGTGCTAGAGATGGGCAGGGGACCTACGAGCAGTACTTC.

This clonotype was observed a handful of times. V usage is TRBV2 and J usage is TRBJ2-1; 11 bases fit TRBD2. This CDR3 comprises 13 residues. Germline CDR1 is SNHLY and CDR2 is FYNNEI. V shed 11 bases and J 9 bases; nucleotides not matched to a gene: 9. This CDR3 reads CAGLLAGVAEQFF. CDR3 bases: TGTGCCGGGTTACTAGCGGGAGTGGCTGAGCAGTTCTTC.

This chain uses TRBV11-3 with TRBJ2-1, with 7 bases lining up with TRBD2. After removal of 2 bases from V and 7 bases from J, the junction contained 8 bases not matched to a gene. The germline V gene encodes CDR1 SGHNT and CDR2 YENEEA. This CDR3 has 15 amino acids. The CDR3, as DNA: TGTGCCAGCAGCTTACTAGGCGGGAGCGGAAATGAGCAGTTCTTC. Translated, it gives CASSLLGGSGNEQFF.

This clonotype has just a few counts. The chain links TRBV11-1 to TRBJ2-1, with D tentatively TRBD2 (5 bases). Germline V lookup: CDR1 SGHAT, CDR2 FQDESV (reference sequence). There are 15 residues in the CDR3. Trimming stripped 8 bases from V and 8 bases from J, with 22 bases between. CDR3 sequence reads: CASPRKRKKVDEQFF. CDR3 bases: TGTGCCAGCCCCCGGAAGCGGAAGAAGGTGGATGAGCAGTTCTTC.

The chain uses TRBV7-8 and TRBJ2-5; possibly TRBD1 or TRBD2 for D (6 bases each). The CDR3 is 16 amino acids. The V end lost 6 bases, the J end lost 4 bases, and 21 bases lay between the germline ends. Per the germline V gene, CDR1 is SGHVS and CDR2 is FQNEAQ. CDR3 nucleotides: TGTGCCAGCAGGGATACAGTCTGGGGGGCCGGAGAGACCCAGTACTTC. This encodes CASRDTVWGAGETQYF.

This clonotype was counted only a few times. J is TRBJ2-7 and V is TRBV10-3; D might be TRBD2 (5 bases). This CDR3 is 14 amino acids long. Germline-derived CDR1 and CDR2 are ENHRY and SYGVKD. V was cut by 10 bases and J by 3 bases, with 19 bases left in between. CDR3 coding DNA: TGTGCCACCCTCGGAGAGGGATATAACTACGAGCAGTACTTC. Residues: CATLGEGYNYEQYF.

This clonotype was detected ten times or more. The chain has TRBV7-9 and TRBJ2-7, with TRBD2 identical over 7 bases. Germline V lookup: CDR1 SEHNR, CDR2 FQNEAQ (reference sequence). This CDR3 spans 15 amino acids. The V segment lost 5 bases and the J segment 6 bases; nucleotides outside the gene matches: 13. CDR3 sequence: CASSLLGAGDGEQYF. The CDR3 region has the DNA TGTGCCAGCAGCCTACTCGGGGCGGGAGACGGCGAGCAGTACTTC. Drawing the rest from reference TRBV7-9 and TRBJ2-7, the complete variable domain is DTGVSQNPRHKITKRGQNVTFRCDPISEHNRLYWYRQTLGQGPEFLTYFQNEAQLEKSRLLSDRFSAERPKGSFSTLEIQRTEQGDSAMYLCASSLLGAGDGEQYFGPGTRLTVT.

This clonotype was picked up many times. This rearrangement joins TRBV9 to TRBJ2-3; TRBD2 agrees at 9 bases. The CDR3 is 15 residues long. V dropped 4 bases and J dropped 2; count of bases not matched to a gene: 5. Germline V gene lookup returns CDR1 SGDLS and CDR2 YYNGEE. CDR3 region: CASSPSGRPTDTQYF. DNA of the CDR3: TGTGCCAGCAGCCCGAGCGGGAGGCCCACAGATACGCAGTATTTT.

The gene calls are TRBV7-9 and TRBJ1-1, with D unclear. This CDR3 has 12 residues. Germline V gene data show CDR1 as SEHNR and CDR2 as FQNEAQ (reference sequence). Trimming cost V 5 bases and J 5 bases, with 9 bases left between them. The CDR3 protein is CASSKGLTEAFF. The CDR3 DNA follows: TGTGCCAGCAGCAAGGGTCTAACTGAAGCTTTCTTT.

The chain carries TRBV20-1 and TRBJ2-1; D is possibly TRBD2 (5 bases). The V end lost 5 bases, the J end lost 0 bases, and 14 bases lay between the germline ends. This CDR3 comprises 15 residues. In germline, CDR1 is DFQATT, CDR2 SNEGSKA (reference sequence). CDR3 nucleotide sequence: TGCAGTGCTGACCCCAGCGCGGGCTCCTACAATGAGCAGTTCTTC. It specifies CSADPSAGSYNEQFF.

CDR3 coding DNA: TGTGCCAGCAGCCCGATGAGGAACGAGCAGTACTTC. Its translation is CASSPMRNEQYF. The V gene is TRBV6-2 or TRBV6-3, the J gene TRBJ2-7; D ambiguous. The germline V gene has CDR1 MNHEY and CDR2 SVGEGT. V lost 6 bases and J lost 5, with 11 bases in between. The CDR3 totals 12 residues.

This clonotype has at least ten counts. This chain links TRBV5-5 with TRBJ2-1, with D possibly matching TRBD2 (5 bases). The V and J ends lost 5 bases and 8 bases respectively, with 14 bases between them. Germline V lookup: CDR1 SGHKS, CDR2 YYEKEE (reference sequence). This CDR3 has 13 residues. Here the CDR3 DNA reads TGTGCCAGCAGTTCCGTGGGAGTTCATGAGCAGTTCTTC. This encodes CASSSVGVHEQFF.

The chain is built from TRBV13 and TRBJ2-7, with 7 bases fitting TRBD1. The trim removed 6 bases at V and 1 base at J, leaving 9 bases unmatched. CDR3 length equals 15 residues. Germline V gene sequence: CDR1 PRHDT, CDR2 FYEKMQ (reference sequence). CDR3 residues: CASRQQGKRSYEQYF. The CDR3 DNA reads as TGTGCCAGCAGACAACAGGGGAAACGGTCCTACGAGCAGTACTTC.

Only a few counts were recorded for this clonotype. The CDR3 DNA is TGTGCCAGCAGCCCCCCCAATGAGCAGTTCTTC. This gives the protein CASSPPNEQFF. V usage is TRBV7-9 and J usage is TRBJ2-1; D is unclear. V lost 5 bases to trimming and J lost 6 bases, with 5 bases between them. Germline CDR1 reads SEHNR; CDR2 reads FQNEAQ (reference sequence). This CDR3 has 11 amino acids.